This TCR beta chain was obtained from a study of T cell changes during pregnancy in multiple sclerosis. Germline V gives CDR1 MGHRA, CDR2 YSYEKL. The CDR3 is 17 residues long. V gave up 0 bases and J gave up 1 base, with 15 bases separating them. The assay was immunoSEQ multiplex PCR, and TCRdb's table has in-frame clones only and misses some. The top ten hold 0.75% to 0.95% of the sample, which has just under 60,000 clones, almost 95% seen once. The sequencing here drew on peripheral blood, taken in the first trimester of pregnancy. The TCR originated in a female donor with multiple sclerosis, enrolled in a pregnancy study. The rearrangement links TRBV4-1 to TRBJ1-2, with a tentative D call TRBD1 (5 bases). The CDR3 region is CASSQDPGGANNYGYTF. The CDR3 DNA reads TGCGCCAGCAGCCAAGATCCGGGAGGGGCCAATAACTATGGCTACACCTTC.